This T cell receptor beta chain was sequenced in a study of cytomegalovirus exposure and HLA in healthy donors. Study-level results: Reportedly, HLA-A and HLA-B alleles of most subjects were accurately predicted from TCR beta. TRBV6-2, TRBV6-3 and some other V segments were excluded as indistinguishable. The study flagged roughly 150 TCR beta chains as cytomegalovirus-associated. Donor immune exposure was known only as CMV serostatus.

V trimming: 4 bases; J trimming: 1 base; junction bases outside the gene matches: 10. The CDR3 totals 17 residues. CDR1 and CDR2 from the germline V gene are MGHDK and SYGVNS. Primers for the PCR totalled 60 Vbeta and 13 Jbeta. The repertoire was sequenced with immunoSEQ multiplex PCR; TCRdb's copy has only in-frame clones and lacks some. This table holds 150,000 or so clones, 83% found once. As concerns this clone: What it binds is unknown.

The chain is built from TRBV25-1 and TRBJ1-5; 7 bases line up with TRBD1. The sequence came from a man aged 50 to 59 in good health and CMV-seropositive. What was sequenced was PBMCs. The CDR3 loop reads CASSGSKGAPSNQPQHF. Here the CDR3 DNA reads TGTGCCAGCAGTGGGTCTAAGGGGGCGCCGAGCAATCAGCCCCAGCATTTT.